The 2 T cell receptor beta chains presented below share a single source sample, sequenced in a study of TIL therapy for anti-PD-1-resistant metastatic lung cancer. Regarding time point: pre-treatment sample, taken before nivolumab and TIL therapy. The libraries were made with immunoSEQ v3. Data came from immunoSEQ multiplex PCR; TCRdb stores just in-frame clones and leaves some out. The table includes fewer than 65,000 clones, over 75% detected once. Sequenced here: blood, sampled at baseline. The receptors originated from a person aged 25 to 85 with non-small cell lung cancer.

The DNA for the CDR3 is TGTGCCAGCAGCTTCTCGGGAGTCTACGAGCAGTACTTC. The encoded protein is CASSFSGVYEQYF. This chain links TRBV11-2 with TRBJ2-7; tentative D call: TRBD2 (6 bases). This CDR3 comprises 13 residues. Germline loops: CDR1 SGHAT, CDR2 FQNNGV. V lost 3 bases, J lost 3 bases, and 9 bases lay in between.

The V and J genes are TRBV28 and TRBJ1-1; unclear D gene. The V and J ends lost 2 bases and 4 bases respectively, with 11 bases between them. Germline values: CDR1 MDHEN, CDR2 SYDVKM. CDR3 length: 14 amino acids. The CDR3 bases are TGTGCCAGCAGTTTAACAGAGGTGAGCACTGAAGCTTTCTTT. Its translation: CASSLTEVSTEAFF.